This entry lists 19 T cell receptor beta chains sequenced from one sample in a study of cytomegalovirus exposure and HLA in healthy donors. PCR primers comprised 60 Vbeta and 13 Jbeta primers. The assay was immunoSEQ multiplex PCR, and TCRdb's table has in-frame clones only and misses some. The repertoire consists of about 160,000 clones, with 82% occurring once and the leading ten covering 8.5%. Sequencing was done on a sample of PBMCs. All receptors derive from a male donor in good health and CMV-seropositive.

CDR3 sequence: CATRDTENTEAFF. The DNA for the CDR3 is TGTGCCACACGGGACACAGAGAACACTGAAGCTTTCTTT. The chain has TRBV10-3 and TRBJ1-1; D might be TRBD1 (6 bases). Germline CDR1 reads ENHRY; CDR2 reads SYGVKD. The V end lost 10 bases, the J end lost 1 base, and 13 bases lay between the germline ends. The CDR3 contains 13 residues.

The chain employs TRBV10-1 and TRBJ2-3; 8 bases are shared with TRBD1. V trimming: 4 bases; J trimming: 0 bases; junction bases outside the gene matches: 6. The CDR3 is 16 residues long. The germline V gene has CDR1 WNHNN and CDR2 SYGVQD (reference sequence). The CDR3 region is CASSVGTGKSTDTQYF. DNA of the CDR3: TGCGCCAGCAGTGTGGGGACAGGAAAGAGCACAGATACGCAGTATTTT.

The chain links TRBV11-3 to TRBJ2-7; 7 positions agree with TRBD1. Germline V gene data show CDR1 as SGHNT and CDR2 as YENEEA. After removal of 4 bases from V and 5 bases from J, the junction contained 8 bases not matched to a gene. The CDR3 is made up of 14 amino acids. The CDR3 loop reads CASSSRQGFNEQYF. In nucleotides, the CDR3 is TGTGCCAGCAGCTCACGACAGGGTTTCAACGAGCAGTACTTC.

For the CDR3, the DNA is TGCGCCAGCAGAGGGATCCGGGACTCTAGCTCTGGAAACACCATATATTTT. Its protein product is CASRGIRDSSSGNTIYF. The J gene is TRBJ1-3, the V gene TRBV10-2; tentatively, D is TRBD1 (5 bases). CDR1 and CDR2 from the germline V gene are WSHSY and SAAADI. V lost 6 bases and J 0 bases, leaving 18 bases between the germline ends. CDR3 length: 17 amino acids.

This clone was detected only a few times. The gene calls are TRBV7-9 and TRBJ2-7, with TRBD1 identical over 8 bases. V trimming: 5 bases; J trimming: 1 base; junction bases outside the gene matches: 4. The CDR3 has 14 residues. Germline CDR1 and CDR2: SEHNR and FQNEAQ (reference sequence). CDR3 protein: CASSTTGVSYEQYF. CDR3 sequence (DNA): TGTGCCAGCAGCACGACAGGGGTTTCCTACGAGCAGTACTTC. Looking up the rest from reference TRBV7-9 and TRBJ2-7 gives the full variable domain: DTGVSQNPRHKITKRGQNVTFRCDPISEHNRLYWYRQTLGQGPEFLTYFQNEAQLEKSRLLSDRFSAERPKGSFSTLEIQRTEQGDSAMYLCASSTTGVSYEQYFGPGTRLTVT.

The chain joins TRBV9 to TRBJ2-5, with 10 bases matching TRBD2. V trimming: 0 bases; J trimming: 5 bases; junction bases outside the gene matches: 7. This CDR3 comprises 16 residues. Germline V CDR1 and CDR2: SGDLS, YYNGEE. CDR3 nucleotides: TGTGCCAGCAGCGTAGGCTCTAGCGGGGGTCAGGAGACCCAGTACTTC. Protein: CASSVGSSGGQETQYF.

V is TRBV7-8 and J is TRBJ1-2; no clear D. The V end was cut by 5 bases, the J end by 4 bases, with 14 bases between. The germline CDR1 and CDR2 sequences are SGHVS and FQNEAQ. This CDR3 comprises 14 residues. CDR3 protein: CASSTTGSVYGYTF. The CDR3 region has the DNA TGTGCCAGCAGCACGACGGGGTCAGTCTATGGCTACACCTTC.

This chain uses TRBV5-1 with TRBJ1-2; D unclear. The CDR3 spans 15 residues. Germline CDR1 is SGHRS and CDR2 is YFSETQ. V lost 4 bases and J 4 bases, leaving 17 bases between the germline ends. The chain's CDR3 is CASSPLGGEFYGYTF. The CDR3, as DNA: TGCGCCAGCAGCCCGCTAGGTGGAGAATTCTATGGCTACACCTTC.

The rearrangement uses TRBV6-5 and TRBJ1-4; 9 bases map to TRBD1. Germline V gene data show CDR1 as MNHEY and CDR2 as SVGAGI. Losses at the gene ends were 6 bases for V and 8 bases for J; bases not matched to a gene: 10. The CDR3 extends over 15 amino acids. CDR3 protein: CASSPPGQGREKLFF. DNA for the CDR3: TGTGCCAGCAGCCCCCCCGGACAGGGGAGGGAAAAACTGTTTTTT.

CDR3 DNA sequence: TGCGCCAGCAGCTTGGCCGGCACAGATACGCAGTATTTT. It is translated as CASSLAGTDTQYF. J is TRBJ2-3 and V is TRBV5-1, with D unclear. In germline, CDR1 is SGHRS, CDR2 YFSETQ. The CDR3 is 13 residues long. The V and J ends lost 0 bases and 1 base respectively, with 3 bases between them.

This clone was seen a single time. The chain carries TRBV5-6 and TRBJ2-3; no definite D call. Trimming pared 5 bases from V and 0 bases from J, leaving 4 bases between. CDR3 length: 12 residues. CDR1 is SGHDT and CDR2 is YYEEEE in the germline V gene. The CDR3: CASRSSTDTQYF. CDR3 bases: TGTGCCAGCAGGTCTAGCACAGATACGCAGTATTTT.

The chain joins TRBV7-8 to TRBJ2-1; TRBD1 aligns across 8 bases. V trimming: 5 bases; J trimming: 15 bases; junction bases outside the gene matches: 12. The CDR3 spans 13 residues. From germline, CDR1 is SGHVS and CDR2 FQNEAQ. The CDR3 DNA sequence: TGTGCCAGCAGCCTCGGACAGGGTGAATTCGGGTTCTTC. Encoded protein: CASSLGQGEFGFF.

The sample holds a few counts of this clone. The V and J genes are TRBV6-4 and TRBJ2-3, with 8 bases aligning to TRBD2. Per germline, CDR1 MRHNA and CDR2 SNTAGT. The trim removed 5 bases at V and 4 bases at J, leaving 8 bases unmatched. The CDR3 length is 15 residues. Here the CDR3 reads CASSPGRGVADTQYF. The CDR3 DNA sequence: TGTGCCAGCAGTCCCGGGAGGGGGGTGGCAGATACGCAGTATTTT.

The chain combines TRBV5-5 with TRBJ2-7; tentative D call: TRBD1 (5 bases). CDR1 is SGHKS and CDR2 is YYEKEE in the germline V gene (reference sequence). There are 13 residues in the CDR3. Trimming removed 0 bases from V and 4 bases from J, with 8 bases in between. The CDR3 here is CASSLAGIYEQYF. DNA of the CDR3: TGTGCCAGCAGCTTGGCAGGGATATACGAGCAGTACTTC.

The chain combines TRBV2 with TRBJ1-3; maybe TRBD1 (5 bases). The CDR3 runs 13 residues. The ends were cut back, 6 bases at V and 7 bases at J, with 13 bases in the middle. Germline V gives CDR1 SNHLY, CDR2 FYNNEI. CDR3 region: CASRPGTKNTIYF. CDR3 sequence (DNA): TGTGCCAGCAGGCCGGGGACTAAGAACACCATATATTTT.

The J gene is TRBJ1-1, the V gene TRBV30; D is perhaps TRBD1 (6 bases). The CDR3 is 11 amino acids. Looked up from germline, CDR1 is GTSNPN and CDR2 is SVGIG (reference sequence). The V and J ends lost 3 bases and 6 bases respectively, with 8 bases between them. CDR3 nucleotides: TGTGCCTGGAGCCACAGGGCTGAAGCTTTCTTT. This translates into CAWSHRAEAFF.

In this sample, this clone turned up once. CDR3 residues: CASSSQSGLAGEEQYF. Written as DNA, the CDR3 is TGTGCCAGCAGTTCCCAGTCGGGACTAGCGGGAGAAGAGCAGTACTTC. The gene calls are TRBV28 and TRBJ2-7; 14 positions agree with TRBD2. The CDR3 runs 16 residues. Germline CDR1 and CDR2: MDHEN and SYDVKM. V gave up 4 bases and J gave up 7 bases; unmatched junction bases: 9.

The chain employs TRBV4-2 and TRBJ1-2; perhaps TRBD1 as D (5 bases). Trimming stripped 1 base from V and 1 base from J, with 16 bases between. The germline V gene encodes CDR1 LGHNA and CDR2 YNFKEQ. The CDR3 runs 17 residues. CDR3 coding DNA: TGTGCCAGCAGCCAAGTAACTGTTCAAGGGGATAACTATGGCTACACCTTC. This gives the protein CASSQVTVQGDNYGYTF.

This clone has only a few counts. The rearrangement links TRBV5-1 to TRBJ1-2, with TRBD1 matching over 9 bases. The CDR3 contains 14 residues. V lost 4 bases to trimming and J lost 7 bases; unmatched junction nucleotides: 8. Germline lookup yields CDR1 SGHRS and CDR2 YFSETQ. CDR3 in amino acids: CASSPAGTGFGYTF. For the CDR3, the DNA is TGCGCCAGCAGCCCAGCCGGGACAGGGTTTGGCTACACCTTC.